This entry features one T cell receptor beta chain sequence. This sample was included in a study of blood T cells in healthy people across ages. V was clipped by 0 bases and J by 4 bases; unmatched bases: 7. Germline V lookup: CDR1 DFQATT, CDR2 SNEGSKA (reference sequence). CDR3 length: 15 amino acids. A second PCR, run for roughly 7 to 11 cycles, used a sample-barcoded 5' primer plus a J-beta primer mix. A template-switch adaptor containing 12 random nucleotides labeled each cDNA molecule. A single record per CDR3 protein comes from TCRdb applying MiXCR to the 5' RACE reads. The data contain about 800,000 distinct CDR3 sequences, about 62% of them singletons. At least 5 micrograms of total RNA were extracted per sample.

The source material was blood. The chain carries TRBV20-1 and TRBJ2-5; 8 bases map to TRBD1. This TCR was recovered from a man aged 30-40 years in good health. This CDR3 reads CSARDPRGPGETQYF. The CDR3 coding sequence is TGCAGTGCTAGAGACCCCAGGGGGCCAGGAGAGACCCAGTACTTC.